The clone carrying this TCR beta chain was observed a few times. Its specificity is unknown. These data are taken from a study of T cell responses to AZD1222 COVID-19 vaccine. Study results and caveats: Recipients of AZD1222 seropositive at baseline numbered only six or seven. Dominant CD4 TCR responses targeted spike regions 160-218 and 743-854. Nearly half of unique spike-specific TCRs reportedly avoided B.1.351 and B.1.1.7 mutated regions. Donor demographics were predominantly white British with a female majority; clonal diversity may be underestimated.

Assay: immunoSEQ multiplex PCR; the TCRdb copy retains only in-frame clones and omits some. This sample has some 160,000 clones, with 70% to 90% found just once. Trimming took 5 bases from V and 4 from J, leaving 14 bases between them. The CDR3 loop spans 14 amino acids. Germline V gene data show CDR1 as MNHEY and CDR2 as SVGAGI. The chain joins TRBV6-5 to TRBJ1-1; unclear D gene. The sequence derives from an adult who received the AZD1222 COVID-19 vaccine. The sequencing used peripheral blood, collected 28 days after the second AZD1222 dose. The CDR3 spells CASSPPGRGTEAFF. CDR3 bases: TGTGCCAGCAGTCCCCCTGGGCGCGGCACTGAAGCTTTCTTT.